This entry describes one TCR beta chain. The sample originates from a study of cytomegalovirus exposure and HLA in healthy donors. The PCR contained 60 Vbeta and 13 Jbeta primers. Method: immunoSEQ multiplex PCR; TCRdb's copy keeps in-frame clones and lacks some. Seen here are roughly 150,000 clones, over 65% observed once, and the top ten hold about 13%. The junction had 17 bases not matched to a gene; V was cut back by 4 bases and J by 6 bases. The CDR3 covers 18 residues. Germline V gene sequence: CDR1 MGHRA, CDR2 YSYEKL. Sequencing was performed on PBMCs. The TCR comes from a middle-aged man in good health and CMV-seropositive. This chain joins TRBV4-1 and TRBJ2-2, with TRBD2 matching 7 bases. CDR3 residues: CASSPYLSVAGVAGELFF. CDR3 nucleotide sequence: TGCGCCAGCAGCCCCTATCTATCGGTGGCGGGAGTGGCCGGGGAGCTGTTTTTT.